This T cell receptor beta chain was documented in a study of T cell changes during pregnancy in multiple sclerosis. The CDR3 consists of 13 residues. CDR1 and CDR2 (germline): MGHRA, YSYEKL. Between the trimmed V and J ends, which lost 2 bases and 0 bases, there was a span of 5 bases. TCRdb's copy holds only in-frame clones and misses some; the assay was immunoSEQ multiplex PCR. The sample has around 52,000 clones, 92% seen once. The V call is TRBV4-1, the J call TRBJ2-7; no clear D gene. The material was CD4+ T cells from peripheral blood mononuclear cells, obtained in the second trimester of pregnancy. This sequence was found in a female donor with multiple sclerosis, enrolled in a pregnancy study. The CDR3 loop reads CASSQRASYEQYF. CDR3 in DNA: TGCGCCAGCAGCCAACGCGCCTCCTACGAGCAGTACTTC.